Listed below are T cell receptor beta chains from one sample, sequenced in a study of shared clonotypes between healthy human individuals. Produced via immunoSEQ multiplex PCR; TCRdb's table is partial and in-frame only. In the table there are millions of clones, roughly 95% of which are singletons. What was sequenced was naive CD8+ T cells sorted from blood. Receptors originate from a man aged 18-30 years in good health. Both conserved end residues are part of each CDR3. Fields, in order: D gene, J gene, V gene, clone size, CDR3 length, CDR3 DNA, CDR3 protein. D genes are given only for firm matches. Not every row has a clone size; where given, it reads once, few, many or a size class.

.	TRBJ2-1	TRBV29-1	.	14	TGCAGCGTTGAGGCGGACTTCCCCGGGAATGAGCAGTTCTTC	CSVEADFPGNEQFF
TRBD1	TRBJ1-3	TRBV7-9	.	19	TGTGCCAGCAGCTTCACGACAGGGGCCCACCCAAGCTCTGGAAACACCATATATTTT	CASSFTTGAHPSSGNTIYF
.	TRBJ1-1	TRBV28	.	12	TGTGCCAGCGCCCTGTCAAACACTGAAGCTTTCTTT	CASALSNTEAFF
TRBD2	TRBJ2-7	TRBV9	.	15	TGTGCCAGCAGCGTAGGGGTAGCGGGAGGTTTCGAGCAGTACTTC	CASSVGVAGGFEQYF
.	TRBJ1-2	TRBV6-6	.	13	TGTGCCAGCAGTACCGGGACGGCCTATGGCTACACCTTC	CASSTGTAYGYTF
.	TRBJ2-1	TRBV10-2	.	17	TGCGCCAGCAGTGACCGGCGCGACGTCGGCTCCTACAATGAGCAGTTCTTC	CASSDRRDVGSYNEQFF
TRBD1	TRBJ2-5	TRBV7-9	.	15	TGTGCCAGCAGCCTGGGACAGCTAAACCAAGAGACCCAGTACTTC	CASSLGQLNQETQYF
TRBD2	TRBJ2-1	TRBV6-5	.	15	TGTGCCAGCAGTGGAGGACTAGCGCGGTACAATGAGCAGTTCTTC	CASSGGLARYNEQFF
.	TRBJ2-7	TRBV6-5	.	14	TGTGCCAGCAGTTACAGGGACAAGCTGGGAGAGCAGTACTTC	CASSYRDKLGEQYF
.	TRBJ2-7	TRBV6-1	.	15	TGTGCCAGCAGCGACCTCGGGCTAGCAACGTACGAGCAGTACTTC	CASSDLGLATYEQYF
.	TRBJ2-3	TRBV13	.	15	TGTGCCAGCAGCTTAGAAGGGGGGCCAACAGATACGCAGTATTTT	CASSLEGGPTDTQYF
.	TRBJ2-3	TRBV5-1	once	18	TGCGCCAGCAGCTGGGGAAGGACTAGGACAGACTCCACAGATACGCAGTATTTT	CASSWGRTRTDSTDTQYF
.	TRBJ1-1	TRBV7-2	.	14	TGTGCCAGCAGCCTAGCGGGTTTTAACACTGAAGCTTTCTTT	CASSLAGFNTEAFF
TRBD1	TRBJ1-6	TRBV28	.	15	TGTGCCAGCAGTTTGGAGACAGGGGGCAGCTCACCCCTCCACTTT	CASSLETGGSSPLHF
TRBD1	TRBJ2-1	TRBV6-6	.	14	TGTGCCAGCCCGGGGACAGGGACCTACAATGAGCAGTTCTTC	CASPGTGTYNEQFF
TRBD2	TRBJ2-7	TRBV10-3	.	13	TGTGCCATCAGTCCTAGCGGGAGTTACGAGCAGTACTTC	CAISPSGSYEQYF
.	TRBJ2-1	TRBV7-2	.	16	TGTGCCAGCAGCTTAGTTAGGGGGACGGTGGACAATGAGCAGTTCTTC	CASSLVRGTVDNEQFF
TRBD1	TRBJ2-7	TRBV9	.	13	TGTGCCAGCAGTTCAGGGGGCATCTACGAGCAGTACTTC	CASSSGGIYEQYF